These T cell receptor beta chains were read from a single sample in a study of blood T cell repertoires in COVID-19. Sequencing used immunoSEQ multiplex PCR; TCRdb keeps in-frame clones, though not all of them. The sample consists of about 330,000 clones, 70% to 90% of them appearing once. The sequenced material came from PBMCs or T cells enriched from blood (not recorded which). The receptors come from a woman aged 30 to 39 who had recovered from COVID-19. CDR3s include the opening cysteine and the closing phenylalanine or tryptophan. The order of the fields is J gene, D gene, clone size, V gene, CDR3 protein, CDR3 DNA. The D gene is left open where the match is weak. Clone size is not always given. Where it is, it says once, few, many or a class for expanded clones.

TRBJ2-7	TRBD2	NA	TRBV2	CASSRLAGGYYEQYF	TGTGCCAGCAGTCGACTAGCGGGGGGGTACTACGAGCAGTACTTC
TRBJ1-2	NA	once	TRBV7-9	CASSLAIPLGSNYGYTF	TGTGCCAGCAGCTTAGCGATTCCCTTGGGCTCTAACTATGGCTACACCTTC
TRBJ1-2	TRBD1	NA	TRBV3-1/TRBV3-2	CASSHLYGQGAYGYTF	TGTGCCAGCAGCCATTTATACGGACAGGGGGCCTATGGCTACACCTTC
TRBJ2-3	NA	NA	TRBV5-6	CASSWLEGTASTDTQYF	TGTGCCAGCAGCTGGTTGGAGGGGACCGCTAGCACAGATACGCAGTATTTT
TRBJ1-2	NA	NA	TRBV11-2	CASSLGAGQGYTF	TGTGCCAGCAGCTTAGGGGCAGGGCAGGGCTACACCTTC
TRBJ2-3	TRBD2	NA	TRBV18	CASSPSRLAGSSDTQYF	TGTGCCAGCTCACCCTCCAGACTAGCGGGGAGCTCAGATACGCAGTATTTT
TRBJ2-1	TRBD2	NA	TRBV9	CASSVQIAGESSYNEQFF	TGTGCCAGCAGCGTTCAAATAGCGGGGGAAAGCTCCTACAATGAGCAGTTCTTC
TRBJ2-7	NA	NA	TRBV19	CASSIGQGQYEQYF	TGTGCCAGTAGTATAGGTCAGGGACAATACGAGCAGTACTTC
TRBJ1-1	NA	few	TRBV28	CASSRSWGRPEAFF	TGTGCCAGCAGTCGTAGTTGGGGCCGACCTGAAGCTTTCTTT
TRBJ1-1	NA	NA	TRBV28	CATVVNTEAFF	TGTGCCACTGTTGTGAACACTGAAGCTTTCTTT
TRBJ1-2	TRBD1	NA	TRBV19	CASSIGSGGAGGYTF	TGTGCCAGTAGTATTGGGTCAGGGGGCGCTGGGGGCTACACCTTC
TRBJ2-1	NA	NA	TRBV7-9	CASRGLGGNEQFF	TGTGCCAGCAGAGGTTTGGGGGGCAATGAGCAGTTCTTC
TRBJ1-1	TRBD1	NA	TRBV6-5	CASSPPTGGHTEAFF	TGTGCCAGCAGTCCCCCGACAGGGGGTCACACTGAAGCTTTCTTT
TRBJ2-2	TRBD1	NA	TRBV6-5	CASDGQGGYTGELFF	TGTGCCAGCGATGGACAGGGTGGCTACACCGGGGAGCTGTTTTTT
TRBJ2-3	TRBD2	NA	TRBV6-4	CASRDSAGGPSDTQYF	TGTGCCAGCAGAGACTCAGCGGGGGGGCCGTCAGATACGCAGTATTTT
TRBJ1-4	TRBD1	NA	TRBV6-1	CASSDRGTGVEKLFF	TGTGCCAGCAGTGATAGAGGGACAGGGGTCGAAAAACTGTTTTTT
TRBJ1-5	NA	NA	TRBV28	CASSRQEASNQPQHF	TGTGCCAGCAGTCGACAGGAAGCAAGCAATCAGCCCCAGCATTTT
TRBJ2-3	NA	NA	TRBV3-1/TRBV3-2	CASSQDPQGTDTQYF	TGTGCCAGCAGCCAGGACCCACAGGGCACAGATACGCAGTATTTT
TRBJ1-2	NA	few	TRBV7-9	CASSLRESYGYTF	TGTGCCAGCAGCTTACGGGAATCCTATGGCTACACCTTC
TRBJ1-2	TRBD1	NA	TRBV6-5	CASSRGLGYGYTF	TGTGCCAGCAGCAGGGGGCTCGGCTATGGCTACACCTTC
TRBJ1-5	NA	NA	TRBV21-1	CASSKGVTRGKAQHF	TGTGCCAGCAGCAAAGGTGTCACCCGGGGGAAGGCCCAGCATTTT
TRBJ1-6	NA	NA	TRBV9	CASSAGGRQGSYNSPLHF	TGTGCCAGCAGCGCCGGGGGGCGGCAGGGGAGCTATAATTCACCCCTCCACTTT
TRBJ1-3	NA	NA	TRBV7-9	CASSPEGHWENTIYF	TGTGCCAGCAGCCCGGAGGGGCATTGGGAAAACACCATATATTTT
TRBJ2-3	TRBD2	NA	TRBV7-9	CASSPSFGQRGARDTQYF	TGTGCCAGCAGCCCGTCTTTTGGACAGCGGGGGGCCAGAGATACGCAGTATTTT
TRBJ2-7	TRBD1	NA	TRBV18	CASSPQRQGASYEQYF	TGTGCCAGCTCACCTCAACGACAGGGGGCGTCTTACGAGCAGTACTTC
TRBJ2-7	NA	NA	TRBV3-1/TRBV3-2	CASSHLQGRWNEQYF	TGTGCCAGCAGCCACCTACAGGGTAGGTGGAACGAGCAGTACTTC
TRBJ1-1	TRBD1	NA	TRBV28	CASSNRGSNRLNTEAFF	TGTGCCAGCAGCAACAGGGGGTCCAATCGGTTGAACACTGAAGCTTTCTTT
TRBJ2-7	TRBD2	NA	TRBV7-2	CASSSNGGAVGEQYF	TGTGCCAGCAGCTCGAACGGGGGGGCGGTCGGCGAGCAGTACTTC
TRBJ2-3	NA	NA	TRBV6-5	CASRTETDTQYF	TGTGCCAGCAGGACAGAAACAGATACGCAGTATTTT
TRBJ1-1	NA	NA	TRBV19	CASSAGRGTEAFF	TGTGCCAGTAGTGCAGGGAGGGGCACTGAAGCTTTCTTT
TRBJ2-3	TRBD2	NA	TRBV3-1/TRBV3-2	CASSPWEGLAGVGDTQYF	TGTGCCAGCAGCCCCTGGGAGGGACTAGCGGGGGTAGGAGATACGCAGTATTTT
TRBJ1-2	NA	NA	TRBV7-9	CASSLESGRGGYTF	TGTGCCAGCAGCTTAGAGAGTGGGAGGGGTGGCTACACCTTC
TRBJ1-5	TRBD1	NA	TRBV19	CASTTQGASNQPQHF	TGTGCCAGTACCACACAGGGGGCGAGCAATCAGCCCCAGCATTTT
TRBJ2-1	TRBD2	NA	TRBV29-1	CSAGLAFNNEQFF	TGCAGCGCTGGACTAGCGTTTAACAATGAGCAGTTCTTC
TRBJ2-4	NA	NA	TRBV12-3/TRBV12-4	CASSPANIQYF	TGTGCCAGCAGTCCCGCGAACATTCAGTACTTC
TRBJ1-5	NA	NA	TRBV19	CASSPGTHSNQPQHF	TGTGCCAGTAGTCCTGGGACTCATAGCAATCAGCCCCAGCATTTT
TRBJ2-5	TRBD1	NA	TRBV9	CASSVATQGVGETQYF	TGTGCCAGCAGCGTAGCTACTCAGGGGGTTGGGGAGACCCAGTACTTC
TRBJ2-7	TRBD1	NA	TRBV12-3/TRBV12-4	CASSFGQGKYF	TGTGCCAGCAGCTTCGGACAGGGGAAGTACTTC
TRBJ1-1	NA	NA	TRBV5-4	CASSFLNTEAFF	TGTGCCAGCAGCTTCTTAAACACTGAAGCTTTCTTT
TRBJ1-2	NA	once	TRBV4-2	CASSQAGDQLSNGYTF	TGTGCCAGCAGCCAAGCAGGTGATCAGCTATCGAATGGCTACACCTTC
TRBJ1-2	NA	NA	TRBV5-1	CASSLGTSNYGYTF	TGCGCCAGCAGCTTGGGCACATCTAACTATGGCTACACCTTC
TRBJ1-1	NA	NA	TRBV19	CASSMGGVGREAFF	TGTGCCAGTAGTATGGGGGGAGTGGGGCGAGAAGCTTTCTTT
TRBJ2-3	TRBD2	NA	TRBV5-6	CASSLVVRLAGDETDTQYF	TGTGCCAGCAGCTTGGTGGTCCGACTAGCGGGGGATGAGACAGATACGCAGTATTTT
TRBJ1-1	NA	NA	TRBV28	CASSFWPQAFF	TGTGCCAGCAGTTTTTGGCCCCAAGCTTTCTTT
TRBJ1-3	NA	NA	TRBV4-2	CASSLDNSGNTIYF	TGTGCCAGCAGTCTGGACAACTCTGGAAACACCATATATTTT
TRBJ1-6	NA	once	TRBV7-9	CASSLRGQIDSPLHF	TGTGCCAGCAGCTTACGCGGACAGATAGATTCACCCCTCCACTTT
TRBJ2-2	TRBD2	NA	TRBV7-3	CASSPERLARELFF	TGTGCCAGCAGCCCCGAAAGACTAGCCCGGGAGCTGTTTTTT
TRBJ2-2	TRBD2	NA	TRBV6-2/TRBV6-3	CASSYSGTSGGNTGELFF	TGTGCCAGCAGTTACTCTGGGACTAGCGGGGGAAACACCGGGGAGCTGTTTTTT
TRBJ1-1	NA	NA	TRBV5-4	CASSSNRFGGTTEAFF	TGTGCCAGCAGCTCGAACAGGTTTGGGGGGACCACTGAAGCTTTCTTT
TRBJ2-1	TRBD2	NA	TRBV2	CASNPLGRGGGNEQFF	TGTGCCAGCAACCCCCTAGGGCGGGGGGGAGGCAATGAGCAGTTCTTC
TRBJ1-6	NA	NA	TRBV2	CASKGWGYSPLHF	TGTGCCAGCAAGGGGTGGGGTTATTCACCCCTCCACTTT
TRBJ2-7	TRBD2	NA	TRBV3-1/TRBV3-2	CASSQDGGAEQYF	TGTGCCAGCAGCCAAGACGGGGGGGCCGAGCAGTACTTC
TRBJ1-5	NA	once	TRBV19	CASSRQDYNQPQHF	TGTGCCAGTAGTAGACAAGATTACAATCAGCCCCAGCATTTT
TRBJ2-7	NA	NA	TRBV4-1	CASSQDGAQGPYEQYF	TGCGCCAGCAGCCAAGATGGAGCACAGGGTCCCTACGAGCAGTACTTC
TRBJ2-7	NA	NA	TRBV2	CASSSEPYEQYF	TGTGCCAGCAGTAGCGAACCCTACGAGCAGTACTTC
TRBJ2-7	TRBD1	NA	TRBV13	CASSLAGTGTHEQYF	TGTGCCAGCAGCTTAGCCGGGACAGGGACACACGAGCAGTACTTC
TRBJ1-1	NA	NA	TRBV6-5	CASGVRSGTEAFF	TGTGCCAGCGGAGTGCGGAGTGGCACTGAAGCTTTCTTT
TRBJ1-1	NA	NA	TRBV29-1	CSVRRGGNTEAFF	TGCAGCGTTAGAAGGGGTGGGAACACTGAAGCTTTCTTT
TRBJ2-1	TRBD2	NA	TRBV28	CASSLSAGGPYNEQFF	TGTGCCAGCAGTTTATCTGCGGGGGGGCCCTACAATGAGCAGTTCTTC
TRBJ1-3	NA	once	TRBV11-2	CASSPGLGLGNTIYF	TGTGCCAGCAGCCCGGGATTGGGCCTTGGAAACACCATATATTTT